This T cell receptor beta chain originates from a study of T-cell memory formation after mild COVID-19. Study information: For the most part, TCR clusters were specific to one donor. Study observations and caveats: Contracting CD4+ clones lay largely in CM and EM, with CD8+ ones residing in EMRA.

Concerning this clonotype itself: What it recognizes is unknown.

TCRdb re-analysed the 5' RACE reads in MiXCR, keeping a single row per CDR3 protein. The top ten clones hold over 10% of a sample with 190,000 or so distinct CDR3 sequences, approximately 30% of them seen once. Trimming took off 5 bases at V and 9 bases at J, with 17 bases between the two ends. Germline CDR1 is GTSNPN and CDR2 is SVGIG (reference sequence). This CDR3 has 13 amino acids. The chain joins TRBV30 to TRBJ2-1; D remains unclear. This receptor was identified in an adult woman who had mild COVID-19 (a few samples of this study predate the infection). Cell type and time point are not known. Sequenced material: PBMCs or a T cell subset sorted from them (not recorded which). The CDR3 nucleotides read TGTGCCTGGGGGGTACCCCTTATTGGTGAGCAGTTCTTC. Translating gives CAWGVPLIGEQFF.